This T cell receptor (beta chain) is drawn from a study of regulatory T cells in long-lasting Graves disease. Researchers made TCR beta libraries by using iRepertoire HTBI primers and running Arm-PCR on CDR3 regions. Authors' data handling: Roughly 65 TRBV and about 15 TRBJ segments were identified across samples. One entry per CDR3 protein results from TCRdb running MiXCR on the multiplex PCR reads. These V and J calls originate from TCRdb's pipeline instead of the authors' own analysis. The table has 360,000 or so distinct CDR3 sequences, approximately 15% seen once. Described time point: newly diagnosed GD, antithyroid drugs for less than 3 months. Extracted RNA from PBMCs served as the source of the TCR library. There are 16 residues in the CDR3. Germline trimming cut 4 bases from V and 3 bases from J; bases unmatched to any gene: 11. Germline V lookup: CDR1 SGHRS, CDR2 YFSETQ. This same sample was also taken into another study, of T cells in Graves' hyperthyroidism and ophthalmopathy. From that paper: Orbital computed tomography and thyroid ultrasound, together with serum TRAb and thyroxine and clinical symptoms, were used for diagnoses.

The genes are TRBV5-1 and TRBJ2-7, with 9 bases fitting TRBD1. Here the sequenced sample was peripheral blood mononuclear cells (PBMCs), taken at new diagnosis, from a patient treated with antithyroid drugs. The sequence derives from a man between 35 and 55 years old with Graves disease. CDR3 protein: CASSESPGQGYYEQYF. The CDR3 DNA is TGCGCCAGCAGCGAGAGCCCGGGACAGGGTTACTACGAGCAGTACTTC.